This T cell receptor (beta chain) came from a study of T cell changes during pregnancy in multiple sclerosis. There are 13 residues in the CDR3. Germline CDR1 reads GTSNPN; CDR2 reads SVGIG (reference sequence). J lost 6 bases, V lost 3 bases, and 7 bases had no gene match. Using immunoSEQ multiplex PCR, the repertoire was profiled, and TCRdb retains in-frame clones only, with some absent. In the table there are roughly 99,000 clones, 80% to 95% of which are singletons. The chain employs TRBV30 and TRBJ2-7, with 8 positions matching TRBD2. Here the sequenced sample was peripheral blood, taken in the third trimester of pregnancy. The receptor was derived from a female donor in good health, enrolled as a control in a pregnancy study. CDR3: CAWSGGAPLEQYF. Here the CDR3 DNA reads TGTGCCTGGAGCGGGGGGGCGCCCCTCGAGCAGTACTTC.